This passage covers 25 T cell receptor beta chains from one sample sequenced in a study of OX40 agonist ivuxolimab in advanced cancers. Clones were read by immunoSEQ multiplex PCR, and TCRdb kept only the in-frame ones, dropping some. The sample carries around 17,000 clones, 75% to 90% recorded once. Sequencing used CD4+ or CD8+ T cells sorted from blood, obtained in a trial of the OX40 agonist ivuxolimab. These receptors were taken from an adult with an advanced solid tumor such as melanoma, head and neck, liver or kidney cancer.

V and J are TRBV11-2 and TRBJ1-6; D not resolved. Germline V gene data show CDR1 as SGHAT and CDR2 as FQNNGV. V dropped 1 base and J dropped 11 bases, with 9 bases sitting between them. The CDR3 covers 13 residues. The CDR3 DNA follows: TGTGCCAGCAGCTTAGGCACCGTGGCACCCCTCCACTTT. It specifies CASSLGTVAPLHF.

The chain combines TRBV27 with TRBJ1-5; 8 nucleotides line up with TRBD1. The length of the CDR3 is 14 residues. Trimming removed 3 bases from V and 5 bases from J; junction bases left unmatched: 3. The germline V gene has CDR1 MNHEY and CDR2 SMNVEV (reference sequence). The DNA of the CDR3 is TGTGCCAGCAGTTTGACAGGGGATTATCAGCCCCAGCATTTT. The encoded protein is CASSLTGDYQPQHF.

The V call is TRBV6-1, the J call TRBJ2-5; D is possibly TRBD2 (7 bases). CDR1 is MNHNS and CDR2 is SASEGT in the germline V gene. Trimming removed 6 bases at V and 3 bases at J, with 8 bases between. The CDR3 runs 12 residues. For the CDR3, the DNA is TGTGCCAGCAGAGGGGGGGAAGAGACCCAGTACTTC. Translating it yields CASRGGEETQYF.

The gene calls are TRBV11-2 and TRBJ1-2; possible D gene TRBD1, 5 bases. Trimming removed 5 bases from V and 4 bases from J, with 17 bases in between. CDR1 is SGHAT and CDR2 is FQNNGV in the germline V gene. The length of the CDR3 is 15 residues. The CDR3 loop reads CASSPVGAAVYGYTF. The CDR3 DNA is TGTGCCAGCAGCCCTGTTGGGGCGGCAGTCTATGGCTACACCTTC.

The J gene is TRBJ2-7, the V gene TRBV4-3, with unresolved D. Germline V CDR1 and CDR2: LGHNA, YSLEER. With 0 bases removed from V and 3 bases from J, the gap between germline ends came to 15 bases. The CDR3 contains 16 residues. The CDR3 protein is CASSQDSGKNLYEQYF. CDR3 in DNA: TGCGCCAGCAGCCAAGATTCAGGAAAGAACCTCTACGAGCAGTACTTC.

This chain connects TRBV6-1 to TRBJ2-5, with D uncertain. The CDR3 is 13 residues long. Germline V gene data show CDR1 as MNHNS and CDR2 as SASEGT. Trimming cost V 7 bases and J 1 base, with 10 bases left between them. Written as DNA, the CDR3 is TGTGCCAGCACCAAGCCCTTCCAAGAGACCCAGTACTTC. As protein: CASTKPFQETQYF.

In its sample, this clone was seen once. The chain has TRBV7-7 and TRBJ2-7; 11 nucleotides line up with TRBD1. The junction had 7 bases not matched to a gene; V was cut back by 5 bases and J by 4 bases. This CDR3 is 15 amino acids long. Germline V gene sequence: CDR1 SSHAT, CDR2 FNYEAQ (reference sequence). CDR3 in amino acids: CASSVGQGAAYEQYF. The CDR3 DNA reads TGTGCCAGCAGCGTTGGACAGGGGGCAGCATACGAGCAGTACTTC.

The chain carries TRBV19 and TRBJ2-1; D is unclear. The V gene lost 6 bases and the J gene lost 0 bases, with 9 bases spanning the gap. The CDR3 is 14 amino acids. The germline CDR1 and CDR2 sequences are LNHDA and SQIVND (reference sequence). The CDR3 here is CASRPAISYNEQFF. The CDR3 DNA is TGTGCCAGTAGACCAGCGATCTCCTACAATGAGCAGTTCTTC.

The chain couples TRBV14 to TRBJ1-6; no definite D call. This CDR3 region has 13 residues. Per the germline V gene, CDR1 is SGHDN and CDR2 is FVKESK. V was pared by 0 bases and J by 8 bases, with 5 bases between. The CDR3, as DNA: TGTGCCAGCAGCCAAGATTTAGATTCACCCCTCCACTTT. Protein: CASSQDLDSPLHF.

The chain uses TRBV27 and TRBJ2-1; TRBD1 agrees at 7 bases. The CDR3 runs 13 residues. Germline values: CDR1 MNHEY, CDR2 SMNVEV (reference sequence). The trim removed 3 bases at V and 10 bases at J, leaving 6 bases unmatched. Here the CDR3 reads CASSFNTQGEQFF. CDR3 nucleotide sequence: TGTGCCAGCAGTTTCAATACACAGGGGGAGCAGTTCTTC.

This clone is medium-sized (0.01 to 0.1%). The chain employs TRBV7-9 and TRBJ2-3; 8 positions agree with TRBD2. Germline V gene data show CDR1 as SEHNR and CDR2 as FQNEAQ (reference sequence). With 6 bases clipped from V and 4 bases from J, the junction kept 6 bases outside the gene matches. This CDR3 has 14 residues. The CDR3 loop reads CASRGGGPSDTQYF. The DNA for the CDR3 is TGTGCCAGCAGGGGCGGGGGGCCATCAGATACGCAGTATTTT.

The CDR3 sequence is CASSLGGYEQYF. The CDR3 coding sequence is TGTGCCAGCAGTTTGGGCGGCTACGAGCAGTACTTC. The chain links TRBV28 to TRBJ2-5; D gene ambiguous. The J call may be mistaken, given a closer DNA end match to TRBJ2-7. From germline, CDR1 is MDHEN and CDR2 SYDVKM. This CDR3 spans 12 amino acids.

The rearrangement uses TRBV9 and TRBJ2-2, with 7 bases fitting TRBD1. Germline V gene sequence: CDR1 SGDLS, CDR2 YYNGEE. The junction had 9 bases not matched to a gene; V was cut back by 4 bases and J by 6 bases. The CDR3 runs 15 residues. CDR3: CASSPQTGYAGELFF. The CDR3 DNA is TGTGCCAGCAGCCCCCAGACAGGGTACGCCGGGGAGCTGTTTTTT.

The chain carries TRBV10-1 and TRBJ1-1, with D unresolved. The CDR3 runs to 13 residues. CDR1 is WNHNN, CDR2 SYGVQD, per germline (reference sequence). Trimming pared 2 bases from V and 1 base from J, leaving 5 bases between. The CDR3 region is CASSENPNTEAFF. The CDR3 nucleotides are TGCGCCAGCAGTGAGAACCCGAACACTGAAGCTTTCTTT.

The chain has TRBV6-5 and TRBJ2-1, with D possibly TRBD1 on 6 matching bases. The V and J ends lost 0 bases and 0 bases respectively, with 9 bases between them. This CDR3 comprises 16 residues. CDR1 is MNHEY, CDR2 SVGAGI, per germline. CDR3 in DNA: TGTGCCAGCAGTTACTCGGGGGCCAGCTCCTACAATGAGCAGTTCTTC. Protein: CASSYSGASSYNEQFF.

This chain links TRBV2 with TRBJ2-1; TRBD2 agrees at 10 bases. Germline V CDR1 and CDR2: SNHLY, FYNNEI. This CDR3 is built from 14 residues. V gave up 8 bases and J gave up 4 bases; unmatched junction bases: 5. The CDR3 DNA reads TGTGCCAGCTGGGAGCGGGAGGGTTACAATGAGCAGTTCTTC. This encodes CASWEREGYNEQFF.

DNA for the CDR3: TGTGCCAGCAGCTTAAGGCAGGGGCCCTACAATGAGCAGTTCTTC. Amino acid sequence: CASSLRQGPYNEQFF. The chain is built from TRBV11-1 and TRBJ2-1; perhaps TRBD1 as D (6 bases). The CDR3 runs to 15 residues. The germline V and J ends were trimmed by 2 bases and 2 bases, with 10 bases remaining between them. CDR1 is SGHAT and CDR2 is FQDESV in the germline V gene (reference sequence).

This clone was observed a few times. The chain uses TRBV9 and TRBJ2-2; D not resolved. The CDR3 has 15 residues. Trimming took off 4 bases at V and 0 bases at J, with 10 bases between the two ends. Looked up from germline, CDR1 is SGDLS and CDR2 is YYNGEE. DNA for the CDR3: TGTGCCAGCAGCCCTACGTCGGCGAACACCGGGGAGCTGTTTTTT. As protein: CASSPTSANTGELFF.

This clone was found once. The CDR3 is CASSPILDTGQDEQFF. For the CDR3, the DNA is TGTGCCAGCAGCCCAATACTAGATACGGGGCAGGATGAGCAGTTCTTC. The rearrangement links TRBV5-6 to TRBJ2-1; D might be TRBD1 or TRBD2, each matching 5 bases. Germline V gene data show CDR1 as SGHDT and CDR2 as YYEEEE. The CDR3 runs 16 residues. The V gene lost 4 bases and the J gene lost 8 bases, with 22 bases spanning the gap.

Note on this clone: The identical CDR3 is also encoded by other nucleotide sequences in the sample. V usage is TRBV18 and J usage is TRBJ1-4; 7 bases line up with TRBD1. With 3 bases clipped from V and 4 bases from J, the junction kept 2 bases outside the gene matches. This CDR3 spans 14 amino acids. Germline V lookup: CDR1 KGHSH, CDR2 LQKENI. The DNA for the CDR3 is TGTGCCAGCTCACCGGGGACAGTTAATGAAAAACTGTTTTTT. Translated: CASSPGTVNEKLFF.

J is TRBJ2-1 and V is TRBV7-8, with a tentative D call TRBD2 (6 bases). V was cut by 5 bases and J by 2 bases, with 13 bases left in between. CDR3 length: 15 residues. Per the germline V gene, CDR1 is SGHVS and CDR2 is FQNEAQ. In nucleotides, the CDR3 is TGTGCCAGCAGCCCGCTAGCGAACGCCTACAATGAGCAGTTCTTC. Translation: CASSPLANAYNEQFF.

This clone was recorded once. The chain recombines TRBV11-1 with TRBJ2-3; no clear D. The CDR3 runs to 16 residues. Per the germline V gene, CDR1 is SGHAT and CDR2 is FQDESV (reference sequence). The ends were cut back, 2 bases at V and 5 bases at J, with 17 bases in the middle. The CDR3 coding sequence is TGTGCCAGCAGCTTATTGATCGGGCGTGGTAGAGATACGCAGTATTTT. Translated, it gives CASSLLIGRGRDTQYF.

This clone was recorded only once. V usage is TRBV7-3 and J usage is TRBJ1-6; unclear D gene. The CDR3 consists of 14 residues. CDR1 is SGHTA, CDR2 FQGTGA, per germline. Trimming cost V 2 bases and J 5 bases, with 7 bases left between them. CDR3 sequence reads: CASSLGPDNSPLHF. As DNA, the CDR3 is TGTGCCAGCAGCTTAGGGCCGGATAATTCACCCCTCCACTTT.

The rearrangement joins TRBV7-2 to TRBJ1-1, with TRBD1 matching 8 bases. The CDR3 totals 13 residues. The V segment lost 5 bases and the J segment 11 bases; nucleotides outside the gene matches: 10. CDR1 and CDR2 (germline): SGHTA, FQGNSA. The CDR3 DNA reads as TGTGCCAGCAGCCACGGACAGGGCGTGTGGGCTTTCTTT. Amino acids: CASSHGQGVWAFF.

The rearrangement joins TRBV6-5 to TRBJ2-7, with D perhaps TRBD1 (6 bases). The germline gives CDR1 MNHEY, CDR2 SVGAGI. This CDR3 contains 14 residues. The germline V and J ends were trimmed by 7 bases and 6 bases, with 19 bases remaining between them. The CDR3, as DNA: TGTGCCAGCAACCCCATCGGGACACCCATCGAGCAGTACTTC. Amino acid sequence: CASNPIGTPIEQYF.